This T cell receptor (beta chain) was identified during a study of T-cell reconstitution after alpha-beta-depleted transplantation in children. Unique molecular identifiers were used in preparing the TCRbeta library. TCRdb reanalysed the PCR reads using MiXCR and keeps one entry per CDR3 protein. The sample lists hundreds of thousands of distinct CDR3 sequences, about an eighth occurring once. Germline V gives CDR1 SGHAT, CDR2 FQNNGV. The germline V and J ends were trimmed by 1 base and 4 bases, with 14 bases remaining between them. The length of the CDR3 is 15 residues. This clonotype has just a few counts. Its antigen is unknown. The study, taken as a whole, reports: There were some patients whose high TCRbeta diversity at day 60 came from surviving recipient T cells and thymic progenitors. As was reported, about two months after transplant, alpha-beta T cells came from several hundred expanded graft clones. Newly made T cells mostly supplied T-cell counts and diversity one year after transplant.

The receptor was derived from a male patient between 10 and 17 years old who had a stem cell transplant for acute myeloid leukemia, so the T cells may come from the graft donor. V and J are TRBV11-2 and TRBJ2-7; D may be TRBD1 (6 bases). The sequenced sample was PBMCs, mostly from graft donor cells, obtained 360 days after TCRalphabeta/CD19-depleted stem cell transplant. CDR3 sequence: CASSLAPGTNYEQYF. In nucleotides, the CDR3 is TGTGCCAGCAGCTTAGCCCCCGGGACAAATTACGAGCAGTACTTC.